This section outlines one TCR beta chain sequence together with its context. The antigen is unknown. Germline V gene data show CDR1 as KGHSH and CDR2 as LQKENI. This CDR3 region has 14 residues. V was clipped by 7 bases and J by 2 bases; unmatched bases: 7. These data originate in a study of T and B cells in COVID-19 patients. Study observations and caveats: Blood from mildly ill patients while symptomatic, and early samples from severe cases, were scarce.

Each TRB amplification used roughly 230-550 ng of genomic DNA from blood. TRB rearrangements were amplified by multiplex PCR with BIOMED2 TRB-A/B primers. Using its own MiXCR run on the multiplex PCR reads, TCRdb lists one record per CDR3 protein. The table includes roughly 3,300 distinct CDR3 sequences, more than 25% detected once. The V and J genes are TRBV18 and TRBJ1-1; 7 nucleotides line up with TRBD1. Sequenced: blood. The receptor was derived from a human donor with active COVID-19. The DNA of the CDR3 is TGTGCCAGCTTGCGGGGACAGTCAAACACTGAAGCTTTCTTT. It specifies CASLRGQSNTEAFF. The full variable domain, its missing parts supplied by reference TRBV18 and TRBJ1-1, is NAGVMQNPRHLVRRRGQEARLRCSPMKGHSHVYWYRQLPEEGLKFMVYLQKENIIDESGMPKERFSAEFPKEGPSILRIQQVVRGDSAAYFCASLRGQSNTEAFFGQGTRLTVV.